A selection of T cell receptor beta chains follows, all from one sample in a study of blood T cells in healthy people across ages. One entry per CDR3 protein, called by TCRdb with MiXCR from the 5' RACE reads. The repertoire holds fewer than 1,000,000 distinct CDR3 sequences, with around half as singletons. Sequenced sample: blood. The receptors come from a man at least 80 years old in good health. Each CDR3 is given with its conserved first and last residue. The D gene is left open where the match is weak. Not every row has a clone size; where given, it reads once, few, many or a size class.

v_gene: TRBV20-1
d_gene: NA
j_gene: TRBJ1-4
abundance: NA
CDR3nt: TGCAGTGCTACAGGGGTCAGTGAAAAACTGTTTTTT
CDR3aa: CSATGVSEKLFF

v_gene: TRBV27
d_gene: TRBD1
j_gene: TRBJ1-6
abundance: few
CDR3nt: TGTGCCAGCAGGGAAAGGACAGGTGGAAATTCACCCCTCCACTTT
CDR3aa: CASRERTGGNSPLHF

v_gene: TRBV5-1
d_gene: TRBD2
j_gene: TRBJ2-5
abundance: NA
CDR3nt: TGCGCCAGCAGTTCTAGCGGGAGGGAAGAGACCCAGTACTTC
CDR3aa: CASSSSGREETQYF

v_gene: TRBV20-1
d_gene: TRBD1
j_gene: TRBJ1-2
abundance: NA
CDR3nt: TGCAGTGCCAGCGCGACAGGGGGCTCCGCTAACTATGGCTACACCTTC
CDR3aa: CSASATGGSANYGYTF

v_gene: TRBV27
d_gene: NA
j_gene: TRBJ2-7
abundance: few
CDR3nt: TGTGCCAGCAGTTTATTTTGGGGTCCCAATTCCTACGAGCAGTACTTC
CDR3aa: CASSLFWGPNSYEQYF

v_gene: TRBV5-6
d_gene: NA
j_gene: TRBJ2-5
abundance: NA
CDR3nt: TGTGCCAGCAGCTTGGGAGGGAACGGTGAAGAGACCCAGTACTTC
CDR3aa: CASSLGGNGEETQYF

v_gene: TRBV7-9
d_gene: NA
j_gene: TRBJ2-1
abundance: NA
CDR3nt: TGTGCCAGCAGACAAACTAGCAAGAATGAGCAGTTCTTC
CDR3aa: CASRQTSKNEQFF

v_gene: TRBV28
d_gene: TRBD1
j_gene: TRBJ1-6
abundance: few
CDR3nt: TGTGCCAGCAGATCCGGACAGGCAAATTCACCCCTCCACTTT
CDR3aa: CASRSGQANSPLHF

v_gene: TRBV18
d_gene: NA
j_gene: TRBJ2-1
abundance: few
CDR3nt: TGTGCCAGCTCACGACAGAACTCCTACAATGAGCAGTTCTTC
CDR3aa: CASSRQNSYNEQFF

v_gene: TRBV7-8
d_gene: NA
j_gene: TRBJ1-5
abundance: NA
CDR3nt: TGTGCCAGCAGCTACGATGAAGGATTGGATCAGCCCCAGCATTTT
CDR3aa: CASSYDEGLDQPQHF

v_gene: TRBV6-5
d_gene: TRBD1
j_gene: TRBJ2-3
abundance: NA
CDR3nt: TGTGCCAGCAGCCGGACAGGGAAAGATACGCAGTATTTT
CDR3aa: CASSRTGKDTQYF

v_gene: TRBV20-1
d_gene: TRBD2
j_gene: TRBJ2-5
abundance: few
CDR3nt: TGCAGTGCACTAGCGGGCTTCCAAGAGACCCAGTACTTC
CDR3aa: CSALAGFQETQYF

v_gene: TRBV5-6
d_gene: NA
j_gene: TRBJ2-1
abundance: few
CDR3nt: TGTGCCAGCAGCTTGTTTGGGGATTTGAGCTCCTACAATGAGCAGTTCTTC
CDR3aa: CASSLFGDLSSYNEQFF

v_gene: TRBV6-5
d_gene: TRBD2
j_gene: TRBJ2-1
abundance: many
CDR3nt: TGTGCCACCAGTTCTAGCGGGGATAACAATGAGCAGTTCTTC
CDR3aa: CATSSSGDNNEQFF

v_gene: TRBV29-1
d_gene: NA
j_gene: TRBJ2-1
abundance: NA
CDR3nt: TGCGGATATGCATCGGGGCTGGAAGAGACCCAGTTCTTC
CDR3aa: CGYASGLEETQFF

v_gene: TRBV9
d_gene: TRBD1
j_gene: TRBJ1-2
abundance: NA
CDR3nt: TGTGCCAGCAGCTTGTTGACAGGGCTGAGGGGCTACACCTTC
CDR3aa: CASSLLTGLRGYTF

v_gene: TRBV9
d_gene: TRBD2
j_gene: TRBJ2-1
abundance: many
CDR3nt: TGTGCCAGCAGCTTCACGGTAGCGGGAGGGTCCGATGAGCAGTTCTTC
CDR3aa: CASSFTVAGGSDEQFF

v_gene: TRBV4-1
d_gene: NA
j_gene: TRBJ1-2
abundance: few
CDR3nt: TGCGCCAGCAGCCAACTCCTCTCGGGGGACGGCTACACCTTC
CDR3aa: CASSQLLSGDGYTF

v_gene: TRBV7-2
d_gene: TRBD2
j_gene: TRBJ2-1
abundance: NA
CDR3nt: TGTGCCAGCAGCCTAGCGGGAGGCCCCCATGAGCAGTTCTTC
CDR3aa: CASSLAGGPHEQFF

v_gene: TRBV10-3
d_gene: TRBD2
j_gene: TRBJ2-5
abundance: few
CDR3nt: TGTGCCATCAGTGAGTCTTCCGGGAGGGCCAGTGAGACCCAGTACTTC
CDR3aa: CAISESSGRASETQYF

v_gene: TRBV27
d_gene: NA
j_gene: TRBJ2-1
abundance: NA
CDR3nt: TGTGCCAGCAGTTTATCAAGCGGGCAAGAGACCCAGTTCTTC
CDR3aa: CASSLSSGQETQFF

v_gene: TRBV4-1
d_gene: TRBD1
j_gene: TRBJ1-2
abundance: once
CDR3nt: TGCGCCAGCAGCACCGGGACAGGGTACGATTTTATGGGCTACACCTTC
CDR3aa: CASSTGTGYDFMGYTF

v_gene: TRBV5-1
d_gene: TRBD2
j_gene: TRBJ2-3
abundance: NA
CDR3nt: TGCGCCAGCAGCTTGGCCTTGGGACTAGGAATAGATACGCAGTATTTT
CDR3aa: CASSLALGLGIDTQYF

v_gene: TRBV29-1
d_gene: NA
j_gene: TRBJ1-1
abundance: NA
CDR3nt: TGCAGCGGCCGCCTCAGGGAACACGCTGAAGCTTTCTTT
CDR3aa: CSGRLREHAEAFF

v_gene: TRBV7-2
d_gene: NA
j_gene: TRBJ2-7
abundance: NA
CDR3nt: TGTGCCAGCAGCTTAGTCGGGAGCACCTTGGGGAGCTCCTACAATGAGCAGTACTTC
CDR3aa: CASSLVGSTLGSSYNEQYF

v_gene: TRBV29-1
d_gene: NA
j_gene: TRBJ2-1
abundance: many
CDR3nt: TGCAGCGTTGAGGTGTCTAGCGCCAATGAGCAGTTCTTC
CDR3aa: CSVEVSSANEQFF

v_gene: TRBV11-2
d_gene: NA
j_gene: TRBJ2-1
abundance: few
CDR3nt: TGTGCCAGCAGCCCCTCCCAGCAGAAGCAGTTCTTC
CDR3aa: CASSPSQQKQFF

v_gene: TRBV7-9
d_gene: NA
j_gene: TRBJ1-2
abundance: few
CDR3nt: TGTGCCAGCAGCTTAGCGGGGCAGGGGTACTATGGCTACACCTTC
CDR3aa: CASSLAGQGYYGYTF

v_gene: TRBV29-1
d_gene: NA
j_gene: TRBJ2-6
abundance: NA
CDR3nt: TGCAGCGTTGGACAGTCTGGGGCCAACGTCCTGACTTTC
CDR3aa: CSVGQSGANVLTF

v_gene: TRBV7-2
d_gene: TRBD1
j_gene: TRBJ2-3
abundance: many
CDR3nt: TGTGCCAGCAGCTCGCACAGGGGCTTCACAGATACGCAGTATTTT
CDR3aa: CASSSHRGFTDTQYF

v_gene: TRBV28
d_gene: NA
j_gene: TRBJ2-7
abundance: NA
CDR3nt: TGTGCCAGCAGATTTAGACAGGAGGGAGGCGAGCAGTACTTC
CDR3aa: CASRFRQEGGEQYF

v_gene: TRBV7-2
d_gene: TRBD1
j_gene: TRBJ1-6
abundance: NA
CDR3nt: TGTGCCAGCAGTACCGCAGGGACAGAGAATTCACCCCTCCACTTT
CDR3aa: CASSTAGTENSPLHF

v_gene: TRBV7-8
d_gene: NA
j_gene: TRBJ1-2
abundance: NA
CDR3nt: TGTGCCAGCAGCCTGCCCGGGACCTCTGGAAGTGGCTACACCTTC
CDR3aa: CASSLPGTSGSGYTF

v_gene: TRBV29-1
d_gene: TRBD2
j_gene: TRBJ2-7
abundance: NA
CDR3nt: TGCAGCGTGGGGGGGGTTGCGGGATCCTACGAGCAGTACTTC
CDR3aa: CSVGGVAGSYEQYF

v_gene: TRBV7-9
d_gene: NA
j_gene: TRBJ2-3
abundance: few
CDR3nt: TGTGCCAGCAGCCAGGGTGTGGATACGCAGTATTTT
CDR3aa: CASSQGVDTQYF

v_gene: TRBV7-2
d_gene: NA
j_gene: TRBJ2-7
abundance: few
CDR3nt: TGTGCCAGCAGCTTAGGGCCACAGGGTCACATTGCCTACGAGCAGTACTTC
CDR3aa: CASSLGPQGHIAYEQYF

v_gene: TRBV5-1
d_gene: NA
j_gene: TRBJ2-1
abundance: NA
CDR3nt: TGCGCCAGCAGCTTGTCGAGGGAACCCTACAATGAGCAGTTCTTC
CDR3aa: CASSLSREPYNEQFF

v_gene: TRBV28
d_gene: TRBD1
j_gene: TRBJ1-1
abundance: few
CDR3nt: TGTGCCAGCAGTCCAACCGGGACAGGAGGCACTGAAGCTTTCTTT
CDR3aa: CASSPTGTGGTEAFF

v_gene: TRBV25-1
d_gene: NA
j_gene: TRBJ2-3
abundance: NA
CDR3nt: TGTGCCAGCAGTCGAGCGCACTACACAGATACGCAGTATTTT
CDR3aa: CASSRAHYTDTQYF

v_gene: TRBV5-1
d_gene: TRBD2
j_gene: TRBJ2-7
abundance: few
CDR3nt: TGCGCCAGCACGAGCGGGGGGCTGGGGGTAACCTCCTACGAGCAGTACTTC
CDR3aa: CASTSGGLGVTSYEQYF

v_gene: TRBV7-2
d_gene: TRBD1
j_gene: TRBJ2-1
abundance: NA
CDR3nt: TGTGCCAGCAGCTTTAGAGGCTTAGCCGGGACAGACTCCTACGAGCAGTTCTTC
CDR3aa: CASSFRGLAGTDSYEQFF

v_gene: TRBV28
d_gene: TRBD1
j_gene: TRBJ2-1
abundance: NA
CDR3nt: TGTGCCAGCAGCTCTTCCGGGACAGGGGGCTACAATGAGCAGTTCTTC
CDR3aa: CASSSSGTGGYNEQFF

v_gene: TRBV25-1
d_gene: NA
j_gene: TRBJ1-4
abundance: NA
CDR3nt: TGTGCCAGCCAGACGGCGGGATTAGGCTTTGAAAAACTGTTTTTT
CDR3aa: CASQTAGLGFEKLFF

v_gene: TRBV28
d_gene: NA
j_gene: TRBJ2-3
abundance: NA
CDR3nt: NA
CDR3aa: CASSFLAGTSTDTQYF

v_gene: TRBV27
d_gene: TRBD2
j_gene: TRBJ2-7
abundance: NA
CDR3nt: TGTGCCAGTAAGAACCGGGAGGGGCAGCAGTACTTC
CDR3aa: CASKNREGQQYF